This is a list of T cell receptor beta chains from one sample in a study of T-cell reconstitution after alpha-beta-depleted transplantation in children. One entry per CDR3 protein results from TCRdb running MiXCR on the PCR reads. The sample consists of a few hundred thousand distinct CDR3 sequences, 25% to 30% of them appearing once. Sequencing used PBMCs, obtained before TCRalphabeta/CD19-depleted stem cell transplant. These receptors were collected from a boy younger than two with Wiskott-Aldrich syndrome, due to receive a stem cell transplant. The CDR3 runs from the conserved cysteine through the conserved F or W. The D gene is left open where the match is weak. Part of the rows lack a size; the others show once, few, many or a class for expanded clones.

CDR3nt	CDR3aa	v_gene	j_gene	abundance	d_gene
TGCGCCAGCACTCGGTCGAGCAATGAGCAGTTCTTC	CASTRSSNEQFF	TRBV5-1	TRBJ2-1	NA	NA
TGTGCCAGCAGTTTATCACCACGTATGCGCGGCTACACCTTC	CASSLSPRMRGYTF	TRBV28	TRBJ1-2	NA	NA
TGTGCCAGCAGCCATACAGGGGTAGGGTCCTCTGGGGCCAACGTCCTGACTTTC	CASSHTGVGSSGANVLTF	TRBV14	TRBJ2-6	NA	TRBD1
TGCAGTGCCCCAGACAGGGCCTACGAGCAGTACTTC	CSAPDRAYEQYF	TRBV20-1	TRBJ2-7	NA	TRBD1
TGTGCCAGCACTCTCATCCAGGGTCCTGGGGCCAACGTCCTGACTTTC	CASTLIQGPGANVLTF	TRBV12-3/TRBV12-4	TRBJ2-6	NA	NA
TGTGCCAGCAAGGTGGGCAGCCCGAACACTGAAGCTTTCTTT	CASKVGSPNTEAFF	TRBV11-2	TRBJ1-1	NA	NA
TGCAGCGGGGTTCTGGTTGGGGGCTTGAACACTGAAGCTTTCTTT	CSGVLVGGLNTEAFF	TRBV29-1	TRBJ1-1	NA	NA
TGCAGTGCTAGAGATCGGGGGACCTTACTCAATCAGCCCCAGCATTTT	CSARDRGTLLNQPQHF	TRBV20-1	TRBJ1-5	few	NA
TGTGCCAGCAGTGATTGGGAACAGACCTACGAGCAGTACTTC	CASSDWEQTYEQYF	TRBV2	TRBJ2-7	few	NA
TGCGCCAGCAGCGTCGGGACAGGGGATGAGCAGTTCTTC	CASSVGTGDEQFF	TRBV5-1	TRBJ2-1	few	TRBD1
TGTGCCAGCAGTTTTGGCAGGACTAGCGTCACCTACGAGCAGTACTTC	CASSFGRTSVTYEQYF	TRBV12-3/TRBV12-4	TRBJ2-7	NA	TRBD2
TGTGCCAGCAGGCTGTCGACAGGGGAAAAACTGTTTTTT	CASRLSTGEKLFF	TRBV12-3/TRBV12-4	TRBJ1-4	few	TRBD1
TGCGCCAGCAGCGCCGGGGACAGCGGGCTAGCCAAAAACATTCAGTACTTC	CASSAGDSGLAKNIQYF	TRBV5-1	TRBJ2-4	NA	NA
TGCGCCAGCAGCGGAGAGACAGGGGCTGTGGGCTACACCTTC	CASSGETGAVGYTF	TRBV5-1	TRBJ1-2	NA	TRBD1
TGTGCCAGCAGCACACTAGCGGGACGATCCTACAATGAGCAGTTCTTC	CASSTLAGRSYNEQFF	TRBV7-6	TRBJ2-1	few	TRBD2
TGCGCCAGCAGCCTGGAGGTGACCTCCTACAATGAGCAGTTCTTC	CASSLEVTSYNEQFF	TRBV5-1	TRBJ2-1	few	NA
TGCAGTGCTAGAGACAGGCAGAACACTGAAGCTTTCTTT	CSARDRQNTEAFF	TRBV20-1	TRBJ1-1	few	NA
TGCGCCAGCGGGTGGGAGGTTGGTGTGAATGAGCAGTTCTTC	CASGWEVGVNEQFF	TRBV10-2	TRBJ2-1	NA	NA
TGTGCCAGCAGCCCTCAGGACTCCGGAACAGATACGCAGTATTTT	CASSPQDSGTDTQYF	TRBV12-3/TRBV12-4	TRBJ2-3	many	NA
TGCGCCAGCAGCTTGGTAGCAGTGGGCGGTGAGCAGTTCTTC	CASSLVAVGGEQFF	TRBV5-1	TRBJ2-1	NA	NA
TGTGCCAGCAGCTCTTTAGCGGGAGGGCCCTACGAGCAGTACTTC	CASSSLAGGPYEQYF	TRBV7-3	TRBJ2-7	NA	TRBD2
TGCAGTGCTAGAATCCCGGGGCGGGAGAGCGAGCAGTACTTC	CSARIPGRESEQYF	TRBV20-1	TRBJ2-7	NA	TRBD2
TGTGCCATCAGCCAGGGTTCGGGAAACACCATATATTTT	CAISQGSGNTIYF	TRBV10-3	TRBJ1-3	NA	NA
TGCGCCAGCAGCTTGGAGACGGTCTCCTACAATGAGCAGTTCTTC	CASSLETVSYNEQFF	TRBV5-1	TRBJ2-1	few	NA
TGTGCCAGCAGCTTGGTGACTAGCGGGAGTAATGAGCAGTTCTTC	CASSLVTSGSNEQFF	TRBV5-6	TRBJ2-1	few	TRBD2
TGTGCCAGCAGCTACCAGACCCAAGAGACCCAGTACTTC	CASSYQTQETQYF	TRBV12-3/TRBV12-4	TRBJ2-5	few	NA